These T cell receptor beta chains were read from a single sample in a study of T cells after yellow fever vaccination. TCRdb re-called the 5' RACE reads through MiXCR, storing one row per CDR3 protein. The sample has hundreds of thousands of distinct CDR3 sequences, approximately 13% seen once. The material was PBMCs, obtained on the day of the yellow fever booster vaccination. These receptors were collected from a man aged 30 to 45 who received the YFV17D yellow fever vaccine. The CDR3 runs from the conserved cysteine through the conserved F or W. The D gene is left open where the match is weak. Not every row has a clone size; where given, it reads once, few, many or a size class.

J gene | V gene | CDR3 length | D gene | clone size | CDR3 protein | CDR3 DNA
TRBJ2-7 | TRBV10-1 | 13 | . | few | CASSESPAYEQYF | TGCGCCAGCAGTGAGTCTCCGGCGTACGAGCAGTACTTC
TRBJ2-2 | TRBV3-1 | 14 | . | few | CASSQDWGAGELFF | TGTGCCAGCAGCCAAGATTGGGGGGCCGGGGAGCTGTTTTTT
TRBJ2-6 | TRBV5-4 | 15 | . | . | CASSVGISGANVLTF | TGTGCCAGCAGCGTAGGGATATCTGGGGCCAACGTCCTGACTTTC
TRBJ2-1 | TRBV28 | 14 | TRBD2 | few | CASSSSGDGNEQFF | TGTGCCAGCAGTAGTAGCGGGGATGGGAATGAGCAGTTCTTC
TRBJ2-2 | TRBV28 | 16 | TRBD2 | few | CASNTPSSGRSGELFF | TGTGCCAGCAACACCCCCTCTAGCGGGAGGTCCGGGGAGCTGTTTTTT
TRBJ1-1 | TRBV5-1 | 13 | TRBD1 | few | CASSLQGDPEAFF | TGCGCCAGCAGCTTACAGGGGGATCCTGAAGCTTTCTTT
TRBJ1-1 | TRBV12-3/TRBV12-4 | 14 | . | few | CASSTESADTEAFF | TGTGCCAGCTCTACAGAAAGTGCTGACACTGAAGCTTTCTTT
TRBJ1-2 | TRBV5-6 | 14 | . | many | CASSFGVADYGYTF | TGTGCCAGCAGCTTTGGCGTCGCCGACTATGGCTACACCTTC
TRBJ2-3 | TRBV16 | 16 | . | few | CASSQWGLQAADTQYF | TGTGCCAGCAGCCAATGGGGGCTGCAAGCAGCAGATACGCAGTATTTT
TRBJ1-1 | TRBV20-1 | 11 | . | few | CSATGGTEAFF | TGCAGTGCTACCGGCGGGACGGAAGCTTTCTTT
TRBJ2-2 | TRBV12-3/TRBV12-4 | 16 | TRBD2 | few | CASSLGLAGDAGELFF | TGTGCCAGCAGTTTAGGCCTAGCGGGAGACGCCGGGGAGCTGTTTTTT
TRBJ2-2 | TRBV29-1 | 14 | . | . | CSVGPRGSTGELFF | TGCAGCGTTGGCCCACGAGGGAGCACCGGGGAGCTGTTTTTT
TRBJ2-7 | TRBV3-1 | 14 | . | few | CASSQERQVYEQYF | TGTGCCAGCAGCCAGGAAAGACAGGTTTACGAGCAGTACTTC
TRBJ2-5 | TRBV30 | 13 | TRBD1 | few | CACQTGGGETQYF | TGTGCCTGTCAGACAGGGGGGGGAGAGACCCAGTACTTC
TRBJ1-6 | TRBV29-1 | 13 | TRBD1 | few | CSVKTGTHSPLHF | TGCAGCGTCAAGACAGGGACCCATTCACCCCTCCACTTT
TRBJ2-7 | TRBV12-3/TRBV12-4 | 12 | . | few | CASGVQRYEQYF | TGTGCCAGCGGGGTGCAGAGATACGAGCAGTACTTC
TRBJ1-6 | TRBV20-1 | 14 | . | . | CSASRGGGNSPLHF | TGCAGTGCTTCTAGGGGCGGCGGTAATTCACCCCTCCACTTT
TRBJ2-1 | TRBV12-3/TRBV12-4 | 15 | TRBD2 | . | CASSFLAGVHNEQFF | TGTGCCAGCAGTTTTCTAGCGGGAGTTCACAATGAGCAGTTCTTC
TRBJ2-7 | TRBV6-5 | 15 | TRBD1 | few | CASSYLGQGADEQYF | TGTGCCAGCAGTTACCTCGGACAGGGGGCGGACGAGCAGTACTTC
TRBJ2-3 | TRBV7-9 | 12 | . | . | CASNTAPDTQYF | TGTGCCAGTAACACGGCCCCTGATACGCAGTATTTT
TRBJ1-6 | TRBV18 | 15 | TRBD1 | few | CASSPSWDRDKPLHF | TGTGCCAGCTCACCAAGTTGGGACAGGGATAAACCCCTCCACTTT
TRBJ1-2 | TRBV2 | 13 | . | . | CASTPEGIYGYTF | TGTGCCAGCACCCCCGAAGGCATTTATGGCTACACCTTC
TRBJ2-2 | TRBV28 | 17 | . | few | CASSFPDRTTNTGELFF | TGTGCCAGCAGTTTTCCTGACAGGACCACGAACACCGGGGAGCTGTTTTTT
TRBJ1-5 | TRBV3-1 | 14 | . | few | CASSHDYSNQPQHF | TGTGCCAGCAGCCACGATTATAGCAATCAGCCCCAGCATTTT
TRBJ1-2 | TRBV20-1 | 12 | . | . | CSASLGGYGYTF | TGCAGTGCTAGTCTGGGAGGCTATGGCTACACCTTC
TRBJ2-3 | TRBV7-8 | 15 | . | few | CASTLSDSSTDTQYF | TGTGCCAGCACCCTTTCAGACAGCAGCACAGATACGCAGTATTTT
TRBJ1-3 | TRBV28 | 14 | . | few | CATGVTFSGNTIYF | TGTGCCACAGGGGTCACATTCTCTGGAAACACCATATATTTT
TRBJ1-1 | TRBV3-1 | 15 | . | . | CASSQEVDGDTEAFF | TGTGCCAGCAGCCAAGAAGTGGACGGAGACACTGAAGCTTTCTTT
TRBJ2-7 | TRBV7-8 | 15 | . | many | CASSLFKFGTYEQYF | TGTGCCAGCAGTCTCTTTAAATTCGGGACCTACGAGCAGTACTTC
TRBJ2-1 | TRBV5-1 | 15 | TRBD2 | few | CASSLGLAGYDEQFF | TGCGCCAGCAGCTTGGGGTTAGCGGGATATGATGAGCAGTTCTTC
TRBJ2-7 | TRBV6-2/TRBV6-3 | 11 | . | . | CASSDNREGNF | TGTGCCAGCAGTGACAACAGGGAAGGGAACTTC
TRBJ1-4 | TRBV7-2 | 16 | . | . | CASSSRTGATNEKLFF | TGTGCCAGCAGTTCACGAACAGGTGCAACTAATGAAAAACTGTTTTTT
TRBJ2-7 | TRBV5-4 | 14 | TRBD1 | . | CASSRTGTSYEQYF | TGTGCCAGCAGCAGGACAGGGACCTCCTACGAGCAGTACTTC
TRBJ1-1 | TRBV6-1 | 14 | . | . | CASTSGALDTEAFF | TGTGCCAGCACATCGGGGGCGCTGGACACTGAAGCTTTCTTT
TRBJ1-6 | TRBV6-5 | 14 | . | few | CASSYGDLNSPLHF | TGTGCCAGCAGTTACGGGGATCTGAATTCACCCCTCCACTTT
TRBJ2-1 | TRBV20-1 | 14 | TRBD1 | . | CSATDRGATNEQFF | TGCAGTGCTACCGACAGGGGGGCGACGAATGAGCAGTTCTTC
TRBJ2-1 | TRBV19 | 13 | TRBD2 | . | CASKRDPYNEQFF | TGTGCCAGTAAGCGGGACCCCTACAATGAGCAGTTCTTC
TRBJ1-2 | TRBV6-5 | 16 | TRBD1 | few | CASSYAGQGDPNGYTF | TGTGCCAGCAGTTACGCGGGACAGGGGGATCCAAATGGCTACACCTTC
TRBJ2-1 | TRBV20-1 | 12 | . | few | CSARIRRVEQFF | TGCAGTGCTAGGATACGTAGGGTTGAGCAGTTCTTC
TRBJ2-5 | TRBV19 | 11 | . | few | CASEQAGTQYF | TGTGCCAGTGAGCAGGCGGGGACCCAGTACTTC
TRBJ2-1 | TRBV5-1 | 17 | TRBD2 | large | CASSLETSSYLRDEQFF | TGCGCCAGCAGCCTAGAGACTAGCTCATATCTTAGGGATGAGCAGTTCTTC
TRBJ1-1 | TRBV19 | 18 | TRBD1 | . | CASSNQDRGGPLNTEAFF | TGTGCCAGTAGTAACCAGGACAGGGGGGGCCCATTGAACACTGAAGCTTTCTTT
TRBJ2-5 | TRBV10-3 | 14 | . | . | CAISESSAAQAQYF | TGTGCCATCAGTGAGTCTTCAGCCGCACAGGCCCAGTACTTC
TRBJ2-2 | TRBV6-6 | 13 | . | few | CAGADGNTGELFF | TGTGCCGGGGCCGACGGGAACACCGGGGAGCTGTTTTTT
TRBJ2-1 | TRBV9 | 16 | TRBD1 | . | CASSVATGGLYNDQFF | TGTGCCAGCAGCGTAGCTACAGGGGGTTTATACAATGACCAGTTCTTC
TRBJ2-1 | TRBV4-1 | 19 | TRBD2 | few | CASSQDRGRLAGVRNEQFF | TGCGCCAGCAGCCAAGATCGTGGAAGACTAGCGGGAGTTCGGAATGAGCAGTTCTTC
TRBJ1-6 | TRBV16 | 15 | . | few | CASSRNRADNSPLHF | TGTGCCAGCAGCCGGAACAGGGCAGATAATTCACCCCTCCACTTT